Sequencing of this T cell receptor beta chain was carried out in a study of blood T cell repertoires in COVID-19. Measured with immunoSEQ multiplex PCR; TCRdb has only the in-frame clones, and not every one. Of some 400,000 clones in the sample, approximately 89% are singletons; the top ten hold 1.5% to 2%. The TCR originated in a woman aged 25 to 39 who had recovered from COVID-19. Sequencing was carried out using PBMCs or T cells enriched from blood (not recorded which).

CDR3 sequence reads: CSVKTGGNEKLFF. The CDR3 DNA reads TGCAGCGTGAAGACAGGCGGAAATGAAAAACTGTTTTTT. The V gene is TRBV29-1, the J gene TRBJ1-4, with D maybe TRBD1 (6 bases). Germline-derived CDR1 and CDR2 are SQVTM and ANQGSEA. The CDR3 has 13 amino acids. V shed 6 bases and J shed 5 bases, with 13 bases lying between them.